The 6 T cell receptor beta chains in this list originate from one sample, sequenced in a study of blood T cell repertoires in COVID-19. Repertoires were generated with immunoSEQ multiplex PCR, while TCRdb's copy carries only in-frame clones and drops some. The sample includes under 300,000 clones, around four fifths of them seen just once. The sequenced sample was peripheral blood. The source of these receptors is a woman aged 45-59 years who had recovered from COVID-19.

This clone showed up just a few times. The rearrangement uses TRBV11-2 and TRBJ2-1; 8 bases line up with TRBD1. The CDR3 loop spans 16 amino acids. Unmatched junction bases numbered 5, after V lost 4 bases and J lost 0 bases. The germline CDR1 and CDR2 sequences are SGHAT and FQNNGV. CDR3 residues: CASSSRTGSSYNEQFF. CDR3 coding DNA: TGTGCCAGCAGCTCCCGGACAGGGAGCTCCTACAATGAGCAGTTCTTC.

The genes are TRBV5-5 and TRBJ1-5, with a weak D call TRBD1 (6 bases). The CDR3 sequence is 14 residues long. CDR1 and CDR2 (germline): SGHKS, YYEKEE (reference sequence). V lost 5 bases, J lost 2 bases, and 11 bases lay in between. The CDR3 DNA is TGTGCCAGCAGTTACCGGACAGGCAATCAGCCCCAGCATTTT. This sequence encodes CASSYRTGNQPQHF.

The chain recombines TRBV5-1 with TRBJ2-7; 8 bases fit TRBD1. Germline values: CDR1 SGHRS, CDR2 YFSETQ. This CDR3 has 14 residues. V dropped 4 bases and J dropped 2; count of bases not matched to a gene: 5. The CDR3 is CASSRSGGTYEQYF. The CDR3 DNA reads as TGCGCCAGCAGCAGATCAGGGGGCACCTACGAGCAGTACTTC.

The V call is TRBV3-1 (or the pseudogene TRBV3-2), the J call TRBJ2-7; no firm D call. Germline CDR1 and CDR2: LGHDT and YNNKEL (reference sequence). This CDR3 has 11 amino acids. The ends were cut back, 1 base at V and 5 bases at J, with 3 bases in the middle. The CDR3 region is CASSQVDEQYF. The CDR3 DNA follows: TGTGCCAGCAGCCAAGTCGACGAGCAGTACTTC.

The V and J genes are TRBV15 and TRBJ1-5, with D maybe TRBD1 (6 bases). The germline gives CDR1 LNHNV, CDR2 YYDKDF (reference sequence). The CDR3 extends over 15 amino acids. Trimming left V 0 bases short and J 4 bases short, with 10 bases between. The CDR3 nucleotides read TGTGCCACCAGCAGAGAGGGGGCAGGTAATCAGCCCCAGCATTTT. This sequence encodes CATSREGAGNQPQHF.

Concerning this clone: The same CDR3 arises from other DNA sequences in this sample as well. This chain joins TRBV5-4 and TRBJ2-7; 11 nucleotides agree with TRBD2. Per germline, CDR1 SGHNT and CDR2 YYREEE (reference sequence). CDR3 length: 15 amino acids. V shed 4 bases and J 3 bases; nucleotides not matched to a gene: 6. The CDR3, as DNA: TGTGCCAGCAGCCCTACTAGCGGGAGTATCTACGAGCAGTACTTC. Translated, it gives CASSPTSGSIYEQYF. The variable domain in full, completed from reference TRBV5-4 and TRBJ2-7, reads ETGVTQSPTHLIKTRGQQVTLRCSSQSGHNTVSWYQQALGQGPQFIFQYYREEENGRGNFPPRFSGLQFPNYSSELNVNALELDDSALYLCASSPTSGSIYEQYFGPGTRLTVT.